This entry is about one T cell receptor (beta chain). The sample is drawn from a study of blood T cell repertoires in COVID-19. Overall study: The analysed material was cDNA or gDNA that came from T cells, B-cell-depleted T cells, or PBMCs.

Clinical history reported by participants formed the basis on which cohorts were assigned. Symptom resolution, clearance, or two negative PCRs marked the recovered donors of Cohort 3. Some clones are missing from TCRdb's copy, which holds only in-frame ones; the method was immunoSEQ multiplex PCR. The sample lists over 300,000 clones, about 88% occurring once. Trimming shortened V by 6 bases and J by 2 bases, and 14 bases separated the two germline ends. The germline V gene encodes CDR1 SQVTM and CDR2 ANQGSEA. This CDR3 has 13 residues. The receptor was derived from a woman in her thirties or forties who had recovered from COVID-19. This sequence joins TRBV29-1 and TRBJ2-7, with D possibly being TRBD1 (6 bases). The sequenced sample consisted of PBMCs or T cells enriched from blood (not recorded which). The CDR3 is CSVCDGTPYEQYF. CDR3 DNA: TGCAGCGTATGCGATGGGACACCCTACGAGCAGTACTTC.